These 18 T cell receptor beta chains came from one sample sequenced in a study of T cell responses to AZD1222 COVID-19 vaccine. Sequencing was performed with immunoSEQ multiplex PCR; in TCRdb, only in-frame clones are kept and a portion is missing. Here the sample spans more than 100,000 clones, 91% being singletons. Sequences were derived from peripheral blood, sampled 28 days after the second AZD1222 dose. These TCRs come from an adult who received the AZD1222 COVID-19 vaccine.

The J gene is TRBJ2-3, the V gene TRBV4-3; 9 bases fit TRBD2. The germline V gene encodes CDR1 LGHNA and CDR2 YSLEER. The V segment lost 1 base and the J segment 6 bases; nucleotides outside the gene matches: 5. CDR3 size: 15 residues. CDR3 residues: CASSQAGGRGDTQYF. The CDR3 region has the DNA TGCGCCAGCAGCCAAGCAGGCGGGAGGGGGGATACGCAGTATTTT.

The gene calls are TRBV27 and TRBJ2-2; 7 positions match TRBD2. Germline V lookup: CDR1 MNHEY, CDR2 SMNVEV (reference sequence). V dropped 8 bases and J dropped 3; count of bases not matched to a gene: 6. The length of the CDR3 is 14 residues. The CDR3 loop reads CASGGEGDTGELFF. CDR3 DNA sequence: TGTGCCAGCGGGGGGGAAGGAGACACCGGGGAGCTGTTTTTT.

The V and J genes are TRBV7-9 and TRBJ2-7; TRBD2 is a possible D gene (7 bases). This CDR3 has 16 residues. Germline V gene sequence: CDR1 SEHNR, CDR2 FQNEAQ (reference sequence). The V end lost 4 bases, the J end lost 0 bases, and 16 bases lay between the germline ends. The CDR3 DNA follows: TGTGCCAGCAGCTCCGCCGGGGGGCCTAGCTCCTACGAGCAGTACTTC. It yields the protein CASSSAGGPSSYEQYF.

V usage is TRBV5-1 and J usage is TRBJ1-6; a possible D gene is TRBD1 (5 bases). Germline V CDR1 and CDR2: SGHRS, YFSETQ. V was cut by 4 bases and J by 7 bases, with 12 bases left in between. This CDR3 has 14 amino acids. The CDR3 sequence is CASSHGTFNSPLHF. CDR3 coding DNA: TGCGCCAGCAGCCACGGGACCTTCAATTCACCCCTCCACTTT.

The chain carries TRBV6-5 and TRBJ1-2; D unresolved. The CDR3 contains 14 residues. The V end lost 6 bases, the J end lost 5 bases, and 16 bases lay between the germline ends. Germline assignment: CDR1 MNHEY and CDR2 SVGAGI. CDR3 DNA: TGTGCCAGCAGACCCGATATCCTAGGGTATGGCTACACCTTC. Protein sequence: CASRPDILGYGYTF.

The chain uses TRBV6-1 and TRBJ2-2; 9 bases align to TRBD2. V lost 2 bases and J lost 4; bases outside the gene matches: 11. The V gene's germline CDR1 is MNHNS and CDR2 SASEGT. The CDR3 length is 18 residues. The CDR3 here is CASSERLAGLTGTGELFF. The CDR3 region has the DNA TGTGCCAGCAGTGAAAGGCTAGCGGGGCTTACCGGCACCGGGGAGCTGTTTTTT.

In the case of this clone: Distinct nucleotide sequences in the sample also encode this CDR3. This chain connects TRBV24-1 to TRBJ2-2; no clear D gene. Trimming took 3 bases from V and 1 from J, leaving 2 bases between them. CDR1 KGHDR and CDR2 SFDVKD come from the germline V gene. The CDR3 is made up of 13 amino acids. The CDR3 region has the DNA TGTGCCACCAGTGATCAGAACACCGGGGAGCTGTTTTTT. It is translated as CATSDQNTGELFF.

This clone has just one count. The chain couples TRBV14 to TRBJ2-7; no firm D call. The CDR3 totals 11 residues. Per germline, CDR1 SGHDN and CDR2 FVKESK. The V gene lost 1 base and the J gene lost 5 bases, with 3 bases spanning the gap. DNA of the CDR3: TGTGCCAGCAGCCAAGGTAACGAGCAGTACTTC. Translation gives CASSQGNEQYF.

The count of this clone is one. The chain couples TRBV5-8 to TRBJ2-1, with 7 bases fitting TRBD1. The J segment lost 2 bases and the V segment lost 4 bases, leaving 6 bases of the junction unmatched. CDR3 length: 15 amino acids. Germline loops: CDR1 SGHTS, CDR2 YDEGEE. CDR3 bases: TGTGCCAGCAGCCCCCTGGGACAGACCTACAATGAGCAGTTCTTC. This encodes CASSPLGQTYNEQFF.

The chain carries TRBV5-4 and TRBJ2-1; TRBD2 aligns across 16 bases. Trimming took 3 bases from V and 9 from J; bases not matched to a gene: 15. Germline values: CDR1 SGHNT, CDR2 YYREEE (reference sequence). This CDR3 is 19 amino acids long. The CDR3 DNA reads TGTGCCAGCAGCTGGGCTTATGGGACTAGCGGGGGGGCTAGGGGTGAGCAGTTCTTC. It encodes CASSWAYGTSGGARGEQFF.

The V call is TRBV3-1 (or the pseudogene TRBV3-2), the J call TRBJ2-1, with TRBD2 matching over 11 bases. Unmatched junction bases numbered 10, after V lost 3 bases and J lost 9 bases. Germline CDR1 and CDR2: LGHDT and YNNKEL (reference sequence). The CDR3 has 16 amino acids. Written as DNA, the CDR3 is TGTGCCAGCAGCCACTACGGGACTAGCGGCACCGCTGAGCAGTTCTTC. Translating gives CASSHYGTSGTAEQFF.

The chain combines TRBV6-5 with TRBJ1-1; unclear D gene. CDR1 is MNHEY, CDR2 SVGAGI, per germline. Trimming pared 8 bases from V and 1 base from J, leaving 14 bases between. The CDR3 is 14 amino acids. This CDR3 is CASFPPRGNTEAFF. DNA for the CDR3: TGTGCCAGCTTCCCCCCCCGGGGGAACACTGAAGCTTTCTTT.

This clone is a singleton in its sample. The rearrangement links TRBV7-2 to TRBJ2-1, with TRBD2 as a possible D gene (5 bases). Germline CDR1 is SGHTA and CDR2 is FQGNSA. This CDR3 spans 16 amino acids. Deletions cut 0 bases from V and 0 bases from J, with 9 bases between. The CDR3 DNA follows: TGTGCCAGCAGCTTAGCCGGACTGAGCTCCTACAATGAGCAGTTCTTC. Protein sequence: CASSLAGLSSYNEQFF.

The chain combines TRBV29-1 with TRBJ2-6; D uncertain. The V gene lost 6 bases and the J gene lost 0 bases, with 9 bases spanning the gap. The CDR3 has 14 residues. Germline CDR1 is SQVTM and CDR2 is ANQGSEA. The CDR3 DNA reads TGCAGCGTCGGACCGTACTCTGGGGCCAACGTCCTGACTTTC. Amino acid sequence: CSVGPYSGANVLTF.

J is TRBJ1-5 and V is TRBV7-9; 12 nucleotides line up with TRBD1. J gave up 6 bases and V 5 bases, and 2 bases lay outside the gene matches. There are 14 residues in the CDR3. Germline CDR1 reads SEHNR; CDR2 reads FQNEAQ (reference sequence). This chain's CDR3 is CASSPGQGAQPQHF. The CDR3 coding sequence is TGTGCCAGCAGCCCGGGACAGGGGGCTCAGCCCCAGCATTTT.

The chain carries TRBV9 and TRBJ2-3; 10 nucleotides align to TRBD2. Germline V CDR1 and CDR2: SGDLS, YYNGEE. This CDR3 is 16 amino acids long. Germline trimming cut 3 bases from V and 4 bases from J; bases unmatched to any gene: 8. The CDR3 DNA reads as TGTGCCAGCAGCGAATCTACTAGCGGGGTTGCAGATACGCAGTATTTT. It specifies CASSESTSGVADTQYF.

In its sample, this clone was seen a few times. The chain links TRBV11-2 to TRBJ2-3, with D hard to call. The CDR3 has 15 residues. V gave up 6 bases and J gave up 1 base, with 14 bases separating them. Germline V gives CDR1 SGHAT, CDR2 FQNNGV. The chain's CDR3 is CASRDLKLGTDTQYF. The CDR3 nucleotides read TGTGCCAGCAGGGATCTCAAGCTTGGCACAGATACGCAGTATTTT.

V and J are TRBV4-1 and TRBJ1-4; possible D gene TRBD1, 6 bases. This CDR3 has 16 residues. The V end lost 3 bases, the J end lost 7 bases, and 18 bases lay between the germline ends. Looked up from germline, CDR1 is MGHRA and CDR2 is YSYEKL. The CDR3 protein is CASSQEQGWVGEKLFF. DNA of the CDR3: TGCGCCAGCAGCCAGGAACAGGGTTGGGTCGGTGAAAAACTGTTTTTT.